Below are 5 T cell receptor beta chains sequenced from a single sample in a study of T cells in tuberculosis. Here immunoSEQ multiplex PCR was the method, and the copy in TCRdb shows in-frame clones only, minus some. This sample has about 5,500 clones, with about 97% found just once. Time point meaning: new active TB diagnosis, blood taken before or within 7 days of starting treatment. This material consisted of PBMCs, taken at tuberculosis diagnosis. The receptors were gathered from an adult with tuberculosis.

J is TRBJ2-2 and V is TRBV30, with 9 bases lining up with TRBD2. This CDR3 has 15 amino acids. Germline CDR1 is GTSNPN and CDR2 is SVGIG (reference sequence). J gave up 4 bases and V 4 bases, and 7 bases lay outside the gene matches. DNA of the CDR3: TGTGCCTGGAACCGCGGGAGGGTGGGCACCGGGGAGCTGTTTTTT. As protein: CAWNRGRVGTGELFF.

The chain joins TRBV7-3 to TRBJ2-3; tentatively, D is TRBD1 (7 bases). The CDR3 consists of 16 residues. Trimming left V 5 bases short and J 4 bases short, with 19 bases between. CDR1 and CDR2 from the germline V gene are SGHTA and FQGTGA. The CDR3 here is CASSPRRDSPPDTQYF. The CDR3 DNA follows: TGTGCCAGCAGCCCGAGGAGGGACAGCCCCCCAGATACGCAGTATTTT.

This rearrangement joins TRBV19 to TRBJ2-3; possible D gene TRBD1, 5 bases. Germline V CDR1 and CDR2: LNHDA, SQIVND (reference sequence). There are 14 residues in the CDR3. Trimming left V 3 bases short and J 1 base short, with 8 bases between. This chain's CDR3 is CASSIEQGTDTQYF. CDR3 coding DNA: TGTGCCAGTAGTATTGAACAGGGCACAGATACGCAGTATTTT.

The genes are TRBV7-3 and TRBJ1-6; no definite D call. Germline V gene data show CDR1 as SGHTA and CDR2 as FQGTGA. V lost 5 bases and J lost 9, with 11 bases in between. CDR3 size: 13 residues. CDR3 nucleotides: TGTGCCAGCAGCCTAGTTAATAGTTCACCCCTCCACTTT. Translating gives CASSLVNSSPLHF.

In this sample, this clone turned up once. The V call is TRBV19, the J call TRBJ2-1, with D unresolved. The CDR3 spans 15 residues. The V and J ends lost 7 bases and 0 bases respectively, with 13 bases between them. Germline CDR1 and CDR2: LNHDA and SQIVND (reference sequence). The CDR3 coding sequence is TGTGCCAGTACCCGGCAGGCCCTCTCCTACAATGAGCAGTTCTTC. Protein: CASTRQALSYNEQFF.